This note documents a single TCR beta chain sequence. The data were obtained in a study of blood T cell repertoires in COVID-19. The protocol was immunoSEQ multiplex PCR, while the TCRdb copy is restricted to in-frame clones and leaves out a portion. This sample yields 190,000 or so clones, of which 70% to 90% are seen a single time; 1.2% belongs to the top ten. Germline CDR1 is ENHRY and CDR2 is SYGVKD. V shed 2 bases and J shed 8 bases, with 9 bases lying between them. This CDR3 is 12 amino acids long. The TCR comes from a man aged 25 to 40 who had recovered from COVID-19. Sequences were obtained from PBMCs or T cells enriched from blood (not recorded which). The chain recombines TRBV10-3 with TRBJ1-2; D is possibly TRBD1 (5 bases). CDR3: CAISETGDGYTF. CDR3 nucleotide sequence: TGTGCCATCAGTGAGACGGGGGACGGCTACACCTTC.